These 25 T cell receptor beta chains came from one sample sequenced in a study of control samples from healthy donors and cancer patients. Produced via immunoSEQ multiplex PCR; TCRdb's table is partial and in-frame only. This repertoire shows 100,000 or so clones, 79% found once; its top ten account for roughly a tenth. The sequenced sample was blood. The source is a woman aged 30 to 39 in good health.

The chain recombines TRBV7-8 with TRBJ2-7; D might be TRBD1 (6 bases). Germline loops: CDR1 SGHVS, CDR2 FQNEAQ. The CDR3 runs to 14 residues. The V and J ends lost 5 bases and 3 bases respectively, with 14 bases between them. The CDR3 loop reads CASSPTGHDYEQYF. The CDR3 DNA reads as TGTGCCAGCAGCCCCACGGGACACGACTACGAGCAGTACTTC.

The V gene is TRBV18, the J gene TRBJ2-7, with D perhaps being TRBD1 or TRBD2 (5 bases each). The CDR3 is 16 amino acids. The V end was cut by 2 bases, the J end by 2 bases, with 16 bases between. Germline V CDR1 and CDR2: KGHSH, LQKENI. This CDR3 reads CASSPRQGTGAYEQYF. The CDR3 region has the DNA TGTGCCAGCTCACCAAGGCAGGGAACCGGGGCCTACGAGCAGTACTTC.

The V and J genes are TRBV19 and TRBJ1-3; D uncertain. The V and J ends lost 6 bases and 4 bases respectively, with 16 bases between them. The CDR3 has 15 residues. The germline gives CDR1 LNHDA, CDR2 SQIVND (reference sequence). The CDR3 region is CASRHNKMEGNTIYF. DNA for the CDR3: TGTGCCAGTAGGCATAACAAAATGGAAGGAAACACCATATATTTT. The full variable domain, in which reference TRBV19 and TRBJ1-3 provide the parts outside the CDR3, is DGGITQSPKYLFRKEGQNVTLSCEQNLNHDAMYWYRQDPGQGLRLIYYSQIVNDFQKGDIAEGYSVSREKKESFPLTVTSAQKNPTAFYLCASRHNKMEGNTIYFGEGSWLTVV.

This clone has a handful of counts. The J gene is TRBJ1-1, the V gene TRBV23-1; 8 nucleotides agree with TRBD1. TRBV23-1 is noted as an ORF with a role that remains uncertain. CDR3 length equals 17 residues. V gave up 3 bases and J gave up 1 base; unmatched junction bases: 10. The CDR3 DNA reads as TGCGCCAGCAGTCATTTCACTGGGACAGGCAGGAACACTGAAGCTTTCTTT. It yields the protein CASSHFTGTGRNTEAFF.

This rearrangement joins TRBV7-2 to TRBJ2-5; TRBD1 might be the D (6 bases). CDR3 length: 15 residues. Trimming took 5 bases from V and 0 from J, leaving 13 bases between them. Germline-derived CDR1 and CDR2 are SGHTA and FQGNSA. DNA for the CDR3: TGTGCCAGCAGCCTAGGGCAGGGGTACCAAGAGACCCAGTACTTC. Translating it yields CASSLGQGYQETQYF.

About this clone itself: A junction end diverges from the germline sequence, so it may reflect a read error. V and J are TRBV24-1 and TRBJ2-3; tentatively, D is TRBD1 (6 bases). The CDR3 has 12 amino acids. Germline assignment: CDR1 KGHDR and CDR2 SFDVKD. The DNA for the CDR3 is TGTGCCACCAGTGATTTTGGGGACACACGATGTTTT. Translating gives CATSDFGDTRCF.

This clone was seen a single time. V gene TRBV10-3 combines with J gene TRBJ1-2; D might be TRBD1 (6 bases). The CDR3 has 14 residues. Germline V gene data show CDR1 as ENHRY and CDR2 as SYGVKD. The germline V and J ends were trimmed by 0 bases and 5 bases, with 10 bases remaining between them. This CDR3 is CAISESQGTYGYTF. The CDR3 DNA reads as TGTGCCATCAGTGAGTCCCAGGGGACTTATGGCTACACCTTC.

This rearrangement joins TRBV7-9 to TRBJ2-3; D is unclear. V was cut by 3 bases and J by 4 bases, with 5 bases left in between. The germline CDR1 and CDR2 sequences are SEHNR and FQNEAQ (reference sequence). The CDR3 sequence is 12 residues long. The CDR3 DNA follows: TGTGCCAGCAGCTTTTCACCAGATACGCAGTATTTT. Amino acid sequence: CASSFSPDTQYF.

This chain connects TRBV4-3 to TRBJ1-2, with 9 bases fitting TRBD1. V lost 0 bases, J lost 4 bases, and 6 bases stayed unmatched. The CDR3 consists of 16 residues. Germline values: CDR1 LGHNA, CDR2 YSLEER. Here the CDR3 reads CASSQDRTGASYGYTF. CDR3 DNA: TGCGCCAGCAGCCAAGATCGGACAGGGGCTAGCTATGGCTACACCTTC.

The genes are TRBV11-2 and TRBJ2-5, with D perhaps matching TRBD1 or TRBD2 (5 bases each). The length of the CDR3 is 14 residues. Between the trimmed V and J ends, which lost 0 bases and 4 bases, there was a span of 9 bases. CDR1 SGHAT and CDR2 FQNNGV come from the germline V gene. The CDR3 DNA follows: TGTGCCAGCAGCTTAGACGGGGCGGTAGAGACCCAGTACTTC. Translation: CASSLDGAVETQYF.

This chain joins TRBV3-1 (or the pseudogene TRBV3-2) and TRBJ1-1; D is unclear. V was pared by 4 bases and J by 4 bases, with 19 bases between. The CDR3 sequence is 16 residues long. CDR1 LGHDT and CDR2 YNNKEL come from the germline V gene (reference sequence). The CDR3 loop is CASSPQSRAESTEAFF. CDR3 nucleotide sequence: TGTGCCAGCAGCCCCCAATCCCGGGCAGAGAGCACTGAAGCTTTCTTT.

This chain links TRBV4-2 with TRBJ1-2; D is ambiguous. Germline CDR1 reads LGHNA; CDR2 reads YNFKEQ. Trimming removed 0 bases from V and 6 bases from J, with 14 bases in between. The CDR3 spans 15 residues. This chain's CDR3 is CASSQEDGPGDGYTF. The CDR3 DNA reads as TGTGCCAGCAGCCAAGAGGACGGGCCGGGAGATGGCTACACCTTC.

This clone showed up just once. The chain carries TRBV10-3 and TRBJ2-7; TRBD2 matches at 8 bases. V was pared by 5 bases and J by 6 bases, with 9 bases of the junction left unmatched. This CDR3 region has 14 residues. CDR1 and CDR2 from the germline V gene are ENHRY and SYGVKD. The CDR3 protein is CAISNSGGGIEQYF. Here the CDR3 DNA reads TGTGCCATCAGTAACAGCGGGGGAGGTATCGAGCAGTACTTC.

The chain carries TRBV29-1 and TRBJ2-7; D unclear. From germline, CDR1 is SQVTM and CDR2 ANQGSEA. CDR3 length: 12 residues. V was clipped by 4 bases and J by 4 bases, with 11 bases between them. This CDR3 is CSVAIGPYEQYF. In DNA, the CDR3 is TGCAGCGTTGCGATAGGGCCGTACGAGCAGTACTTC.

The chain links TRBV19 to TRBJ1-2; the D gene is possibly TRBD1 (6 bases). V was cut by 9 bases and J by 3 bases, with 20 bases left in between. CDR3 length equals 15 residues. Germline V gene lookup returns CDR1 LNHDA and CDR2 SQIVND (reference sequence). CDR3 loop: CASHEGGGGYYGYTF. The CDR3, as DNA: TGTGCCAGCCATGAGGGTGGCGGGGGCTACTATGGCTACACCTTC.

The chain recombines TRBV5-4 with TRBJ1-1, with D maybe TRBD1 (6 bases). Germline V lookup: CDR1 SGHNT, CDR2 YYREEE (reference sequence). The CDR3 covers 14 residues. V was trimmed by 3 bases and J by 3 bases, leaving 12 bases between them. The CDR3: CASSSGRGDTEAFF. The CDR3 DNA sequence: TGTGCCAGCAGCTCCGGCAGGGGTGACACTGAAGCTTTCTTT.

This sequence joins TRBV19 and TRBJ2-1; TRBD1 might be the D (5 bases). This CDR3 is 13 amino acids long. The germline CDR1 and CDR2 sequences are LNHDA and SQIVND (reference sequence). The V end lost 8 bases, the J end lost 2 bases, and 10 bases lay between the germline ends. The CDR3 reads CASAQAAYNEQFF. The CDR3 DNA sequence: TGTGCCAGTGCACAGGCCGCCTACAATGAGCAGTTCTTC.

The gene calls are TRBV4-2 and TRBJ2-1; D is tentatively TRBD1 or TRBD2 (6 bases each). CDR1 is LGHNA and CDR2 is YNFKEQ in the germline V gene. Trimming cost V 0 bases and J 0 bases, with 18 bases left between them. This CDR3 spans 19 amino acids. The CDR3 region is CASSQDPGGLISSYNEQFF. CDR3 nucleotides: TGTGCCAGCAGCCAAGATCCCGGGGGCTTGATTAGCTCCTACAATGAGCAGTTCTTC.

The V and J genes are TRBV7-3 and TRBJ2-1; either TRBD1 or TRBD2 may supply D (5 bases each). Trimming took off 2 bases at V and 0 bases at J, with 8 bases between the two ends. Looked up from germline, CDR1 is SGHTA and CDR2 is FQGTGA. This CDR3 contains 15 residues. This CDR3 is CASSLGGGSYNEQFF. The CDR3 DNA reads TGTGCCAGCAGCTTAGGGGGTGGCTCCTACAATGAGCAGTTCTTC.

The DNA of the CDR3 is TGTGCCAGCAGCGTAGAACTCTTCTACAATGAGCAGTTCTTC. Its translation is CASSVELFYNEQFF. V and J are TRBV9 and TRBJ2-1; D ambiguous. This CDR3 contains 14 residues. V lost 0 bases and J lost 3, with 7 bases in between. The germline V gene encodes CDR1 SGDLS and CDR2 YYNGEE.

The rearrangement links TRBV19 to TRBJ2-7; D possibly corresponds to TRBD1 (6 bases). Germline V CDR1 and CDR2: LNHDA, SQIVND (reference sequence). The length of the CDR3 is 14 residues. V lost 3 bases to trimming and J lost 1 base, with 10 bases between them. As DNA, the CDR3 is TGTGCCAGTAGTATGTCGACAGGATCCTACGAGCAGTACTTC. Translated, it gives CASSMSTGSYEQYF.

The table lists this clone with a few counts. The chain uses TRBV19 and TRBJ2-1, with TRBD2 matching 9 bases. Germline V gene sequence: CDR1 LNHDA, CDR2 SQIVND (reference sequence). The V gene end was trimmed by 3 bases and the J gene end by 7 bases; junction bases not matched to a gene: 10. The CDR3 consists of 16 residues. The CDR3: CASSIQSAGGKNEQFF. The CDR3 DNA reads as TGTGCCAGTAGTATCCAATCAGCGGGGGGTAAGAATGAGCAGTTCTTC. Looking up the rest from reference TRBV19 and TRBJ2-1 gives the full variable domain: DGGITQSPKYLFRKEGQNVTLSCEQNLNHDAMYWYRQDPGQGLRLIYYSQIVNDFQKGDIAEGYSVSREKKESFPLTVTSAQKNPTAFYLCASSIQSAGGKNEQFFGPGTRLTVL.

The rearrangement links TRBV2 to TRBJ1-4; 9 bases match TRBD1. J was trimmed by 3 bases and V by 7 bases; bases with no gene match: 6. The CDR3 loop spans 15 amino acids. Germline CDR1 SNHLY, CDR2 FYNNEI. This CDR3 reads CASMGQGMSNEKLFF. The DNA for the CDR3 is TGTGCCAGCATGGGACAGGGAATGTCTAATGAAAAACTGTTTTTT.

This clone was counted between two and nine times. The V and J genes are TRBV4-2 and TRBJ1-2, with D uncertain. This CDR3 has 15 amino acids. The V end was cut by 1 base, the J end by 1 base, with 10 bases between. Looked up from germline, CDR1 is LGHNA and CDR2 is YNFKEQ. The CDR3 is CASSQGLTGNYGYTF. Here the CDR3 DNA reads TGTGCCAGCAGCCAAGGCTTAACCGGTAACTATGGCTACACCTTC.

In DNA, the CDR3 is TGTGCCAGCAGTTACGTGTCTAGCGTCGGGCAAGAGACCCAGTACTTC. Its protein product is CASSYVSSVGQETQYF. The chain employs TRBV6-5 and TRBJ2-5; TRBD2 might be the D (6 bases). Trimming took off 2 bases at V and 2 bases at J, with 15 bases between the two ends. Germline V lookup: CDR1 MNHEY, CDR2 SVGAGI. This CDR3 region has 16 residues.